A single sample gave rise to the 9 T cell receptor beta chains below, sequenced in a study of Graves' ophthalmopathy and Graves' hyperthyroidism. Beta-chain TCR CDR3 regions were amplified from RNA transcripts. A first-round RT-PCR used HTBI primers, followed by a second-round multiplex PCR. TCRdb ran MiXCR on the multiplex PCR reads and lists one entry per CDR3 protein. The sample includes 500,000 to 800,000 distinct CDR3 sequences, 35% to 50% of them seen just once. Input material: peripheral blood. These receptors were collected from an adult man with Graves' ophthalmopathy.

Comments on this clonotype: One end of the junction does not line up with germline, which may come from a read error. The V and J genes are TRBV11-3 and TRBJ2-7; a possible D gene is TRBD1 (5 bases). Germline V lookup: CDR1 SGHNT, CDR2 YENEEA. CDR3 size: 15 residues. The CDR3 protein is CASSSAPGHSDEQYF. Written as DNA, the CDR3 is TGTGCCAGTAGCTCAGCCCCTGGACATTCCGACGAGCAGTACTTC.

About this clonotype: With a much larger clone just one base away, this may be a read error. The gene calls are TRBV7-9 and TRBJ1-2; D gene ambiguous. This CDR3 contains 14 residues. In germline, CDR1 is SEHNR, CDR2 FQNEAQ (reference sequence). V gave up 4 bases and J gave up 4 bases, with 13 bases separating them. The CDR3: CASSYSGPGYGYTF. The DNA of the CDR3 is TGTGCCAGCAGCTACAGTGGACCTGGCTATGGCTACACCTTC.

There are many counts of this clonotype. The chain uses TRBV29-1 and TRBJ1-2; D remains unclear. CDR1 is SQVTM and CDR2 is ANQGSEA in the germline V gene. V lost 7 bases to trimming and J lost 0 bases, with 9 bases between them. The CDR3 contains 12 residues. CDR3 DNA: TGCAGCGCCACCGGGCCTAACTATGGCTACACCTTC. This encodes CSATGPNYGYTF.

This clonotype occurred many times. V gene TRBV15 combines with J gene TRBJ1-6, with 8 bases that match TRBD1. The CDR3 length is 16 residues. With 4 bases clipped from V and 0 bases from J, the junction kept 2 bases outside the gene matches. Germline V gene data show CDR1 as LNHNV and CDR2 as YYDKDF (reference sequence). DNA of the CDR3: TGTGCCACCAGCATTGGACAGGGCTCCTATAATTCACCCCTCCACTTT. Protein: CATSIGQGSYNSPLHF.

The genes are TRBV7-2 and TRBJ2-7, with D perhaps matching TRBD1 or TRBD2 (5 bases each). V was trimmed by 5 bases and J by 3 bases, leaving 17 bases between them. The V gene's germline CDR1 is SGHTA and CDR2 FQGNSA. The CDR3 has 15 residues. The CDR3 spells CASSRGLDTFYEQYF. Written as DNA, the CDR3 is TGTGCCAGCAGCCGGGGCCTAGACACGTTCTACGAGCAGTACTTC. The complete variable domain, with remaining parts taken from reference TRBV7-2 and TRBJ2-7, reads GAGVSQSPSNKVTEKGKDVELRCDPISGHTALYWYRQSLGQGLEFLIYFQGNSAPDKSGLPSDRFSAERTGGSVSTLTIQRTQQEDSAVYLCASSRGLDTFYEQYFGPGTRLTVT.

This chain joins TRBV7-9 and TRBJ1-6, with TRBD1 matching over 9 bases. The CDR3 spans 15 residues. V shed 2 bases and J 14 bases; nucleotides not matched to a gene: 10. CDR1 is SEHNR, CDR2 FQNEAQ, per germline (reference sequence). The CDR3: CASSLNRGPHSALHF. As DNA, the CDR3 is TGTGCCAGCAGCTTAAACAGGGGGCCCCATTCGGCCCTCCACTTT.

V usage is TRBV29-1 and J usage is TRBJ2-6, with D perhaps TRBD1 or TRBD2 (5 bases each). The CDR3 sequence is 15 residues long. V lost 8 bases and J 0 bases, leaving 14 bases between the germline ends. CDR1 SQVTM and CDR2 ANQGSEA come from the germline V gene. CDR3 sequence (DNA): TGCAGCTCCGCGTCAGGGAGCTCTGGGGCCAACGTCCTGACTTTC. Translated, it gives CSSASGSSGANVLTF.

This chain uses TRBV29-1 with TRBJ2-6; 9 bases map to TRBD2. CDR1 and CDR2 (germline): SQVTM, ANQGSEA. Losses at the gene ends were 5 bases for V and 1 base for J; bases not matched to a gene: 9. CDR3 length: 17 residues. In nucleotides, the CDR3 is TGCAGCGTTAGAGAGGCAGCGGGGGGATCTGGGGCCAACGTCCTGACTTTC. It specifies CSVREAAGGSGANVLTF. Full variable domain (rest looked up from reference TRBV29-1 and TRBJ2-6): SAVISQKPSRDICQRGTSLTIQCQVDSQVTMMFWYRQQPGQSLTLIATANQGSEATYESGFVIDKFPISRPNLTFSTLTVSNMSPEDSSIYLCSVREAAGGSGANVLTFGAGSRLTVL.

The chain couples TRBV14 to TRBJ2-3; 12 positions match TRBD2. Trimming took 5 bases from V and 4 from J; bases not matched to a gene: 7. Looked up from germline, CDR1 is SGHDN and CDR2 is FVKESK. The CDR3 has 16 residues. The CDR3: CASSYRLAGVADTQYF. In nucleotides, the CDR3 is TGTGCCAGCAGCTATCGACTAGCGGGAGTTGCAGATACGCAGTATTTT.